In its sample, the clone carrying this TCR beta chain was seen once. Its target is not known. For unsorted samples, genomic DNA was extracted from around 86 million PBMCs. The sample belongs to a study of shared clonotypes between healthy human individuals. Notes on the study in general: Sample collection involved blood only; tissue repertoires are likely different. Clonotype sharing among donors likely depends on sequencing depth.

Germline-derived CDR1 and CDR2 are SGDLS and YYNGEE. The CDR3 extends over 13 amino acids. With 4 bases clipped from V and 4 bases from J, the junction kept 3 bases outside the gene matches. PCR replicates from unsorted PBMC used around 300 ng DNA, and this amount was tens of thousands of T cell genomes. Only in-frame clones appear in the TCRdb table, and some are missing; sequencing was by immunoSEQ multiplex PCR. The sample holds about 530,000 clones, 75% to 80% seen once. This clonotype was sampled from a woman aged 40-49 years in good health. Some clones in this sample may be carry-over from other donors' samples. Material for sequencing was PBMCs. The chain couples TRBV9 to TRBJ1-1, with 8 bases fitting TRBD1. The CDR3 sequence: CASSNDRGTEAFF. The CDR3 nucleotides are TGTGCCAGCAGCAACGACAGGGGCACTGAAGCTTTCTTT.